Below are 2 T cell receptor beta chains sequenced from a single sample in a study of OX40 agonist ivuxolimab in advanced cancers. Using immunoSEQ multiplex PCR, the repertoire was profiled, and TCRdb retains in-frame clones only, with some absent. In the table there are roughly 24,000 clones, approximately 79% of which are singletons. Sample: CD4+ or CD8+ T cells sorted from blood, taken in a trial of the OX40 agonist ivuxolimab. The receptors shown here come from an adult with an advanced solid tumor such as melanoma, head and neck, liver or kidney cancer.

The count of this clone is one. The junction and the germline gene differ at one end; a read error may be behind it. The V and J genes are TRBV19 and TRBJ1-6; D might be TRBD1 (5 bases). Per the germline V gene, CDR1 is LNHDA and CDR2 is SQIVND (reference sequence). CDR3 length equals 13 residues. The CDR3 region is CASRIGVYSPLHF. CDR3 in DNA: TGTGCCAGTAGGATAGGGGTATACTCACCCCTCCACTTT.

This clone appeared a few times. The chain is built from TRBV7-3 and TRBJ2-1, with 15 bases identical to TRBD2. Germline CDR1 SGHTA, CDR2 FQGTGA. The CDR3 contains 18 residues. The junction had 7 bases not matched to a gene; V was cut back by 1 base and J by 6 bases. The CDR3 region is CASSLSPGLAGGGNEQFF. The CDR3 DNA reads as TGTGCCAGCAGCTTAAGTCCGGGACTAGCGGGAGGCGGCAATGAGCAGTTCTTC.